This T cell receptor (beta chain) was recovered during a study of cytomegalovirus exposure and HLA in healthy donors. The CDR3 has 15 residues. Germline V gene lookup returns CDR1 MRHNA and CDR2 SNTAGT. Unmatched junction bases numbered 6, after V lost 5 bases and J lost 6 bases. Researchers ran the PCR with 60 Vbeta and 13 Jbeta primers. Assay used: immunoSEQ multiplex PCR; TCRdb lists only in-frame clones, some missing. Of 65,000 to 70,000 clones in the sample, about three quarters were seen once. Study observations and caveats: Presence/absence analysis assumed near-uniform sequencing depth across donors. Reportedly, a later analysis found an Asian-associated ancestry cluster had fewer N-insertions than the roughly 700-donor mean. A later analysis appeared to link common viral pathogens to several of the most significant clusters. Analysis was performed later, and it showed HLA-associated TCR beta chains to be more clonally expanded than equally common others.

As regards this clone: The antigen is undetermined.

Sequencing was performed on PBMCs. The clonotype comes from a woman aged 25 to 45 in good health and CMV-seropositive. The chain employs TRBV6-4 and TRBJ2-1; 11 nucleotides agree with TRBD1. CDR3 region: CASSTDGTGGNEQFF. For the CDR3, the DNA is TGTGCCAGCAGTACCGACGGGACAGGGGGCAATGAGCAGTTCTTC.